The source of this T cell receptor beta chain is a study of T-cell reconstitution after alpha-beta-depleted transplantation in children. V dropped 4 bases and J dropped 5; count of bases not matched to a gene: 7. The V gene's germline CDR1 is SGHVS and CDR2 FQNEAQ. This CDR3 is 14 amino acids long. Preparation of the TCRbeta library was carried out with unique molecular identifiers. TCRdb recomputed calls from the PCR reads with MiXCR, one row per CDR3 protein. This table holds nearly 550,000 distinct CDR3 sequences, 15% to 20% found once. The rearrangement links TRBV7-8 to TRBJ1-2; 7 bases are a match to TRBD1. The sequence was obtained from a human donor who donated a stem cell graft to a child with acute lymphoblastic leukemia. The sample was PBMCs from the stem cell graft donor, taken from the stem cell graft. CDR3 sequence reads: CASSSTGPTYGYTF. CDR3 DNA: TGTGCCAGCAGCTCGACAGGGCCGACGTATGGCTACACCTTC.